This T cell receptor (beta chain) was obtained from a study of blood T cell repertoires in COVID-19. Study summary: Acute and convalescent COVID-19 samples came from the United States, Italy and Spain. Sources were T cells, B-cell-depleted T cells, or PBMCs; the material itself was cDNA or gDNA.

Profiled with immunoSEQ multiplex PCR; TCRdb holds only in-frame clones, not every one. This table holds around 150,000 clones, 60% to 85% found once. This CDR3 contains 14 residues. The ends were cut back, 5 bases at V and 0 bases at J, with 7 bases in the middle. The germline CDR1 and CDR2 sequences are MGHRA and YSYEKL. The gene calls are TRBV4-1 and TRBJ2-2, with D unclear. This clonotype originated in a man aged 45-60 years with active or convalescent COVID-19. Sequenced sample: peripheral blood. The CDR3 sequence is CASSVTANTGELFF. For the CDR3, the DNA is TGCGCCAGCAGCGTCACGGCGAACACCGGGGAGCTGTTTTTT.